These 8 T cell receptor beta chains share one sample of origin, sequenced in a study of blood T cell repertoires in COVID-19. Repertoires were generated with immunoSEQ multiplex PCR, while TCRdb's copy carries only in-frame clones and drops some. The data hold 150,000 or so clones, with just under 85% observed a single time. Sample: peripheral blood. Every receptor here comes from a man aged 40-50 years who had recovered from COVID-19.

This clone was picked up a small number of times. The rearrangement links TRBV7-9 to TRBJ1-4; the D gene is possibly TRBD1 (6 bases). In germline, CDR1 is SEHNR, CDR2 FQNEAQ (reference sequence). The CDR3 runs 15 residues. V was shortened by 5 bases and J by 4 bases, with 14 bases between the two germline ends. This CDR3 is CASSLRGRLNEKLFF. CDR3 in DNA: TGTGCCAGCAGCCTCAGGGGCCGCCTTAATGAAAAACTGTTTTTT.

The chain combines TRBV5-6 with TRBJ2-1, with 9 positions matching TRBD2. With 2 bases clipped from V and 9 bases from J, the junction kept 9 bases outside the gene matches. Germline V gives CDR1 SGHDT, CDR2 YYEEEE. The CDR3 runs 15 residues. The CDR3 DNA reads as TGTGCCAGCAGCTTAGGCGGGGGGGCCTCTCGTGAGCAGTTCTTC. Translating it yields CASSLGGGASREQFF.

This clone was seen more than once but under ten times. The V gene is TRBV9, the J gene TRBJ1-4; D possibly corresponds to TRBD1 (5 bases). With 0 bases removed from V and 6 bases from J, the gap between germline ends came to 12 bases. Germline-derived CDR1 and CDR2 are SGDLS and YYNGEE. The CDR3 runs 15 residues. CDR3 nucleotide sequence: TGTGCCAGCAGCGTAGGGGGCAGGGCGGATGAAAAACTGTTTTTT. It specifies CASSVGGRADEKLFF.

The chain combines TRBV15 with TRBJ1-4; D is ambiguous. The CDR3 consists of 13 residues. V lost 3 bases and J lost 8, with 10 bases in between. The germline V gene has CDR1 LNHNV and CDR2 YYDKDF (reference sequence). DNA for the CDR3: TGTGCCACCAGCAGGACTAGAGGGGAAAAACTGTTTTTT. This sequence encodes CATSRTRGEKLFF.

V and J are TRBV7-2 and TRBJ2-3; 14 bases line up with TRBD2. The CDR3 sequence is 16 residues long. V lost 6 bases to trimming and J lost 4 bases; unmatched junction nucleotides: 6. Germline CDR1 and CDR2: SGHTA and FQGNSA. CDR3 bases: TGTGCCAGCAGTTCCGGACTAGCGGGAGGCGCAGATACGCAGTATTTT. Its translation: CASSSGLAGGADTQYF. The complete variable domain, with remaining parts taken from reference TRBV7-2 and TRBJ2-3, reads GAGVSQSPSNKVTEKGKDVELRCDPISGHTALYWYRQSLGQGLEFLIYFQGNSAPDKSGLPSDRFSAERTGGSVSTLTIQRTQQEDSAVYLCASSSGLAGGADTQYFGPGTRLTVL.

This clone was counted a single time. The chain's CDR3 is CASKKKGGSGRSGELFF. In DNA, the CDR3 is TGTGCCAGCAAAAAAAAGGGGGGTAGCGGGAGGTCCGGGGAGCTGTTTTTT. This rearrangement joins TRBV6-4 to TRBJ2-2, with 10 bases lining up with TRBD2. V lost 7 bases to trimming and J lost 6 bases; unmatched junction nucleotides: 14. Germline V CDR1 and CDR2: MRHNA, SNTAGT. The CDR3 has 17 residues.

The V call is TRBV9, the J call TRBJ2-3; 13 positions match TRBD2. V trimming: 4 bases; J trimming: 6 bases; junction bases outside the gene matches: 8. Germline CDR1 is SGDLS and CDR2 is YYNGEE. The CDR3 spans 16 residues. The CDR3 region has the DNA TGTGCCAGCAGCTCAGGGTGGACTAGCGGGAGTGATACGCAGTATTTT. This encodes CASSSGWTSGSDTQYF.

CDR3 coding DNA: TGTGCCAGTAGTATGGTTAGCGGACAAGAGACCCAGTACTTC. Amino acids: CASSMVSGQETQYF. This chain connects TRBV19 to TRBJ2-5; D might be TRBD2 (6 bases). V gave up 3 bases and J gave up 2 bases, with 10 bases separating them. This CDR3 is built from 14 residues. Germline loops: CDR1 LNHDA, CDR2 SQIVND (reference sequence).